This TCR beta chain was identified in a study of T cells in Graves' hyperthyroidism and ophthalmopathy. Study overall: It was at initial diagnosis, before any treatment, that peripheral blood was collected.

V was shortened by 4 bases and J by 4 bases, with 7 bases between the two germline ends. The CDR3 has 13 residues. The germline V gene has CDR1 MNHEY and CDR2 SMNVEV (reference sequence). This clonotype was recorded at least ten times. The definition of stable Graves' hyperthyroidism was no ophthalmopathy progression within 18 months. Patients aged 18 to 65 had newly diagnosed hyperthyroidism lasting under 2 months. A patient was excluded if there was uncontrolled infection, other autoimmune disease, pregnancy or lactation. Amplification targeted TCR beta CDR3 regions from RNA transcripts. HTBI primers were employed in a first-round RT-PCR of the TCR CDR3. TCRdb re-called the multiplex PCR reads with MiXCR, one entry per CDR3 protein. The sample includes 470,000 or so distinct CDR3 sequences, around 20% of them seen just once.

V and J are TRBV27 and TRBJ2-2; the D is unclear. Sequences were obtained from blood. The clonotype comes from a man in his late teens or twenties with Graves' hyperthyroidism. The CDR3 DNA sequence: TGTGCCAGCAGTTGGGTGAGCACCGGGGAGCTGTTTTTT. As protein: CASSWVSTGELFF.